The rows below give T cell receptor beta chains drawn from one sample of a study of blood T cell repertoires in COVID-19. Generated by immunoSEQ multiplex PCR, the TCRdb table keeps only in-frame clones and is missing some. The data show more than 150,000 clones, roughly 88% seen once. Sample: peripheral blood. The receptors derive from a woman older than 75 with acute or convalescent COVID-19. The CDR3 runs from the conserved cysteine through the conserved F or W. D genes are given only for firm matches. Size is stated for part of the rows, as once, few or many counts, or as a class when the clone is expanded.

D	size	V	J	length	DNA	CDR3
TRBD1	many	TRBV5-4	TRBJ1-5	15	TGTGCCAGCAGCTTGGGGACAGGGCTAGGGGAGCCCCAGCATTTT	CASSLGTGLGEPQHF
-	-	TRBV15	TRBJ2-2	13	TGTGCCACCGGCAAAACAGGGACCGGGGAGCTGTTTTTT	CATGKTGTGELFF
-	once	TRBV6-5	TRBJ1-4	14	TGTGCCAGCAGGCCAGGGCCAACTAATGAAAAACTGTTTTTT	CASRPGPTNEKLFF
TRBD2	-	TRBV7-9	TRBJ2-7	14	TGTGCCAGCAGCTTATCTAGCGGGAGCTACGAGCAGTACTTC	CASSLSSGSYEQYF
TRBD1	-	TRBV10-1	TRBJ1-1	13	TGCGCCAGTAGTACCGGGACAGGGTCTGAAGCTTTCTTT	CASSTGTGSEAFF
TRBD2	-	TRBV6-6	TRBJ2-7	14	TGTGCCAGCATGCGGGGGGGGCGGCTTTACGAGCAGTACTTC	CASMRGGRLYEQYF
-	-	TRBV29-1	TRBJ2-1	10	TGCAGCGTTCGGGTGTATGAGCAGTTCTTC	CSVRVYEQFF
-	-	TRBV13	TRBJ1-1	14	TGTGCCAGCAGCTTAGGAGGACAGAACACTGAAGCTTTCTTT	CASSLGGQNTEAFF
-	-	TRBV6-5	TRBJ1-6	15	TGTGCCAGCAGTCCCATCCCAGTCCCAAATTCACCCCTCCACTTT	CASSPIPVPNSPLHF
-	once	TRBV10-3	TRBJ1-4	16	TGTGCCATCAGTGAGGGGCCGGCCGGGAATAATGAAAAACTGTTTTTT	CAISEGPAGNNEKLFF
TRBD2	-	TRBV3-1/TRBV3-2	TRBJ2-4	16	TGTGCCAGCAGCCAAATAAGGCTAGCGGGAAGGAACATTCAGTACTTC	CASSQIRLAGRNIQYF
-	-	TRBV6-5	TRBJ1-2	14	TGTGCCAGCACTCTCGCAGGCTCACTCTATGGCTACACCTTC	CASTLAGSLYGYTF
TRBD1	-	TRBV19	TRBJ1-1	15	TGTGCCAGTAGTATAGCCGGACAGGGCGTCAATGAAGCTTTCTTT	CASSIAGQGVNEAFF
TRBD2	-	TRBV3-1/TRBV3-2	TRBJ2-1	16	TGTGCCAGCAGCTCCGGACTAGCGGGACCCTACAATGAGCAGTTCTTC	CASSSGLAGPYNEQFF
TRBD1	-	TRBV29-1	TRBJ1-1	12	TGCAGCGTGGACAGGTGGAACACTGAAGCTTTCTTT	CSVDRWNTEAFF
-	-	TRBV5-6	TRBJ1-3	16	TGTGCCAGCAGCTTGGTCGCACAGGGCTCTGGAAACACCATATATTTT	CASSLVAQGSGNTIYF
-	-	TRBV7-2	TRBJ1-6	14	TGTGCCAGCAGCTCCAGGGGTGGCGATTCACCCCTCCACTTT	CASSSRGGDSPLHF
TRBD1	-	TRBV24-1	TRBJ1-1	13	TGTGCCACCAGTGAGGCAGGGGGCACTGAAGCTTTCTTT	CATSEAGGTEAFF
-	-	TRBV29-1	TRBJ1-2	13	TGCAGCGTTGAGTTCCAGGGGAACTATGGCTACACCTTC	CSVEFQGNYGYTF
TRBD2	-	TRBV3-1/TRBV3-2	TRBJ2-7	15	TGTGCCAGCAGCCAAGTAGCGGGAGACTTCGGCGAGCAGTACTTC	CASSQVAGDFGEQYF
-	-	TRBV11-3	TRBJ2-7	13	TGTGCCAGCAGCTTGGAACAGTCCTACGAGCAGTACTTC	CASSLEQSYEQYF
TRBD1	-	TRBV5-1	TRBJ1-1	16	TGCGCCAGCAGCTTGGGTCCTGTACAGGGGAGCACTGAAGCTTTCTTT	CASSLGPVQGSTEAFF
TRBD1	-	TRBV19	TRBJ1-4	16	TGTGCCAGTAGTACCGGACAGGGGACGGGTAATGAAAAACTGTTTTTT	CASSTGQGTGNEKLFF
TRBD2	-	TRBV27	TRBJ2-2	16	TGTGCCAGCAGTTTATCGGGACTAGCGGGAGGCGGGGAGCTGTTTTTT	CASSLSGLAGGGELFF
-	-	TRBV3-1/TRBV3-2	TRBJ1-1	15	TGTGCCAGCAGCCAAGAGCAGATAGTGGGGAGCCAAGCTTTCTTT	CASSQEQIVGSQAFF
-	-	TRBV6-5	TRBJ1-1	13	TGTGCCAGCAGCTCTCCGGTGAACACTGAAGCTTTCTTT	CASSSPVNTEAFF
-	-	TRBV5-1	TRBJ1-1	14	TGCGCCAGCAGCTCTGACAGTTGGAACACTGAAGCTTTCTTT	CASSSDSWNTEAFF
-	-	TRBV27	TRBJ2-2	15	TGTGCCAGCACTATATATAGCAGCGGGACCGGGGAGCTGTTTTTT	CASTIYSSGTGELFF
TRBD1	-	TRBV7-9	TRBJ1-4	13	TGTGCCAGCAGCAAGACAGGGGGAGAAAAACTGTTTTTT	CASSKTGGEKLFF
-	-	TRBV6-5	TRBJ1-5	15	TGTGCCAGCAGTTCCCCGGGGGGGAGCAATCAGCCCCAGCATTTT	CASSSPGGSNQPQHF
-	-	TRBV5-4	TRBJ1-1	14	TGTGCCAGCAGCCCTCCGGGAGCGAACACTGAAGCTTTCTTT	CASSPPGANTEAFF
-	-	TRBV7-2	TRBJ1-2	12	TGTGCCAGCAGCGCGGGGCTTTATGGCTACACCTTC	CASSAGLYGYTF
TRBD2	-	TRBV3-1/TRBV3-2	TRBJ2-1	16	TGTGCCAGCAGCCAAGGAACTAGCGGGGGTCGTTTTGAGCAGTTCTTC	CASSQGTSGGRFEQFF
TRBD1	-	TRBV15	TRBJ1-1	15	TGTGCCACCAGCAGAGATCTGGGGACAGAGACTGAAGCTTTCTTT	CATSRDLGTETEAFF
TRBD2	-	TRBV30	TRBJ2-1	14	TGTGCCTGCACGACTAGCGGGAGTACCTATGAGCAGTTCTTC	CACTTSGSTYEQFF
-	-	TRBV4-1	TRBJ2-7	15	TGCGCCAGCAGCCAAGAGGGGCAGGGCACCTACGAGCAGTACTTC	CASSQEGQGTYEQYF
-	-	TRBV29-1	TRBJ2-7	13	TGCAGCGTTGAAACGGCAGGGGTTTACGAGCAGTACTTC	CSVETAGVYEQYF
-	-	TRBV5-4	TRBJ1-1	14	TGTGCCAGCAGCTTGCCCCTAGCGGGGTCTGAAGCTTTCTTT	CASSLPLAGSEAFF
-	-	TRBV30	TRBJ2-3	13	TGTGCCACGGAGCGGGTTAGCACAGATACGCAGTATTTT	CATERVSTDTQYF
-	-	TRBV4-1	TRBJ2-1	14	TGCGCCAGCAGCCAAGAGGGAGTTGGCGGGGTCCAGTTCTTC	CASSQEGVGGVQFF
-	-	TRBV10-2	TRBJ1-1	13	TGCGCCAGCAGGGCGACACAGAACACTGAAGCTTTCTTT	CASRATQNTEAFF
TRBD1	once	TRBV19	TRBJ1-2	15	TGTGCCAGTAGTGACCGGGACAGGGGCGGCTATGGCTACACCTTC	CASSDRDRGGYGYTF
-	-	TRBV7-9	TRBJ1-2	14	TGTGCCAGCAGCTTAGCGGCAGGGGTTTATGGCTACACCTTC	CASSLAAGVYGYTF
TRBD2	-	TRBV6-5	TRBJ2-3	16	TGTGCCAGCAGTTATAGGGACTACCGGGGTAGAGATACGCAGTATTTT	CASSYRDYRGRDTQYF
-	few	TRBV7-2	TRBJ1-5	15	TGTGCCAGCAGCCGCGACAGCGTTAAAAATCAGCCCCAGCATTTT	CASSRDSVKNQPQHF
TRBD2	-	TRBV5-8	TRBJ2-1	15	TGTGCCAGCAGCTTGGGATTAGCGGGGGTCCATGAGCAGTTCTTC	CASSLGLAGVHEQFF
-	few	TRBV2	TRBJ2-4	17	TGTGCCAGCAGTGAGGGGGCGGAGATCGGTACCAAAAACATTCAGTACTTC	CASSEGAEIGTKNIQYF
-	-	TRBV3-1/TRBV3-2	TRBJ1-4	17	TGTGCCAGCAGCCAGTCAGGCGTCCGGGGGTCTAATGAAAAACTGTTTTTT	CASSQSGVRGSNEKLFF
-	-	TRBV18	TRBJ2-2	18	TGTGCCAGCTCATCAGGGGTAGGCGCCGCCGGATACACCGGGGAGCTGTTTTTT	CASSSGVGAAGYTGELFF
TRBD1	-	TRBV28	TRBJ1-4	15	TGTGCCAGCAGTTTCCCTCAGACAGGGCATGAAAAACTGTTTTTT	CASSFPQTGHEKLFF
TRBD2	-	TRBV20-1	TRBJ2-5	15	TGCAGTGCTAGTTCCGGGAGGGCCGTTTTTCGGACCCAGTACTTC	CSASSGRAVFRTQYF
TRBD1	-	TRBV18	TRBJ2-6	16	TGTGCCAGCTCCCAATCGACAGGGGGTGGGGCCAACGTCCTGACTTTC	CASSQSTGGGANVLTF
-	-	TRBV21-1	TRBJ2-3	10	TGTGCCAGCTTAGATGATACGCAGTATTTT	CASLDDTQYF
-	-	TRBV5-1	TRBJ2-3	13	TGCGCCAGCAGCTTAGGAGGGGATGATACGCAGTATTTT	CASSLGGDDTQYF
-	-	TRBV18	TRBJ1-5	15	TGTGCCAGCTCCCTTGGATCAGGGATTAATCAGCCCCAGCATTTT	CASSLGSGINQPQHF
-	once	TRBV19	TRBJ1-2	15	TGTGCCAGTAGTATCGGAGGTGGGAAGAACTATGGCTACACCTTC	CASSIGGGKNYGYTF
-	-	TRBV6-4	TRBJ2-7	13	TGTGCCAGCAGTAGGGAGATAGGATACGAGCAGTACTTC	CASSREIGYEQYF
-	few	TRBV4-1	TRBJ2-2	12	TGCGCCAGCAGCCAAGTGGGGCAGGGGCTGTTTTTT	CASSQVGQGLFF
TRBD1	-	TRBV5-4	TRBJ1-1	18	TGTGCCAGCAGCCCCCACGGGCCGAGCAGGACAGGGCGTACTGAAGCTTTCTTT	CASSPHGPSRTGRTEAFF